This TCR beta chain was found in a study of blood T cell repertoires in COVID-19 (dated by TCRdb to about 2020). Some background on the complete study: Samples from collaborators originated in the United States, Italy and Spain and spanned both the acute and convalescent phases of COVID-19. The prospective study material was composed of cDNA or gDNA derived from T cells, B-cell-depleted T cells, or PBMCs. Deeply sampled blood TCRbeta repertoires from subjects exposed to, actively infected with, or recovered from COVID-19 were included in the dataset. The repertoires were released in a freely available public database intended as a resource for research on the immune response to SARS-CoV-2. Samples came from the ongoing ImmuneRACE study (first 160 participants) plus 1,254 subjects from 6 global collaborators. Sample metadata almost always included a de-identified subject ID, COVID-19 status, age in years and sex. Where available, HLA class I and class II types were obtained from metadata supplied by the sample provider rather than from assay-based typing. Results the study describes overall, beyond this receptor: The quantity of clinical and demographic metadata differed by source and by participant and was supplied without curation.

Remarks on this clone: This receptor's antigen is unknown. No much larger clonotype is one base removed from it; base qualities were not supplied.

TCRbeta CDR3 regions were amplified from genomic DNA by means of the immunoSEQ Assay, a bias-controlled multiplex PCR. Per the source publication's procedure: Nucleated cell counts per sample were estimated from amplification of reference gene primers within the assay. Sequence reads were collapsed and filtered to measure the absolute abundance of every unique TCRbeta CDR3 rearrangement. For each sample, productive Simpson clonality was calculated as the square root of Simpson's diversity index over productive rearrangements. This immuneACCESS table, as held by TCRdb, lists in-frame sequences with V and J called but not all clones. Of the missing ones, under half trace to an unresolved V gene in checked studies; the others have no known cause. From that table come the V and J calls and clone size; the DNA was used to work out D and trimming. The sample table holds 55,000 to 80,000 clones, of which approximately 92% were seen once. The leading ten clones occupy 5.5% to 6.5% of the sample.

Trimming removed 1 base from V and 5 bases from J, leaving 5 bases between the germline ends. The CDR3 measures 12 amino acids from cysteine to phenylalanine. Kept here is only the CDR3 DNA, which spans 36 bases and is read in frame from base 1. The germline V gene (reference sequence) sets CDR1 to SGHAT and CDR2 to FQDESV. Each collaborating institution followed its own protocols to collect whole blood in K2EDTA tubes. For TCRbeta analysis, collaborators shipped samples in one of three forms: frozen whole blood, isolated PBMCs, or DNA extracted from either of those sample types. This TCR came from a human donor in a cohort sampled during active COVID-19. The chain joins TRBV11-1 to TRBJ1-1, with the D gene not clear enough to name. Sequencing was carried out using peripheral blood. The base sequence is TGTGCCAGCAGCTTAGTGAGAACTGAAGCTTTCTTT. This yields the protein CASSLVRTEAFF.